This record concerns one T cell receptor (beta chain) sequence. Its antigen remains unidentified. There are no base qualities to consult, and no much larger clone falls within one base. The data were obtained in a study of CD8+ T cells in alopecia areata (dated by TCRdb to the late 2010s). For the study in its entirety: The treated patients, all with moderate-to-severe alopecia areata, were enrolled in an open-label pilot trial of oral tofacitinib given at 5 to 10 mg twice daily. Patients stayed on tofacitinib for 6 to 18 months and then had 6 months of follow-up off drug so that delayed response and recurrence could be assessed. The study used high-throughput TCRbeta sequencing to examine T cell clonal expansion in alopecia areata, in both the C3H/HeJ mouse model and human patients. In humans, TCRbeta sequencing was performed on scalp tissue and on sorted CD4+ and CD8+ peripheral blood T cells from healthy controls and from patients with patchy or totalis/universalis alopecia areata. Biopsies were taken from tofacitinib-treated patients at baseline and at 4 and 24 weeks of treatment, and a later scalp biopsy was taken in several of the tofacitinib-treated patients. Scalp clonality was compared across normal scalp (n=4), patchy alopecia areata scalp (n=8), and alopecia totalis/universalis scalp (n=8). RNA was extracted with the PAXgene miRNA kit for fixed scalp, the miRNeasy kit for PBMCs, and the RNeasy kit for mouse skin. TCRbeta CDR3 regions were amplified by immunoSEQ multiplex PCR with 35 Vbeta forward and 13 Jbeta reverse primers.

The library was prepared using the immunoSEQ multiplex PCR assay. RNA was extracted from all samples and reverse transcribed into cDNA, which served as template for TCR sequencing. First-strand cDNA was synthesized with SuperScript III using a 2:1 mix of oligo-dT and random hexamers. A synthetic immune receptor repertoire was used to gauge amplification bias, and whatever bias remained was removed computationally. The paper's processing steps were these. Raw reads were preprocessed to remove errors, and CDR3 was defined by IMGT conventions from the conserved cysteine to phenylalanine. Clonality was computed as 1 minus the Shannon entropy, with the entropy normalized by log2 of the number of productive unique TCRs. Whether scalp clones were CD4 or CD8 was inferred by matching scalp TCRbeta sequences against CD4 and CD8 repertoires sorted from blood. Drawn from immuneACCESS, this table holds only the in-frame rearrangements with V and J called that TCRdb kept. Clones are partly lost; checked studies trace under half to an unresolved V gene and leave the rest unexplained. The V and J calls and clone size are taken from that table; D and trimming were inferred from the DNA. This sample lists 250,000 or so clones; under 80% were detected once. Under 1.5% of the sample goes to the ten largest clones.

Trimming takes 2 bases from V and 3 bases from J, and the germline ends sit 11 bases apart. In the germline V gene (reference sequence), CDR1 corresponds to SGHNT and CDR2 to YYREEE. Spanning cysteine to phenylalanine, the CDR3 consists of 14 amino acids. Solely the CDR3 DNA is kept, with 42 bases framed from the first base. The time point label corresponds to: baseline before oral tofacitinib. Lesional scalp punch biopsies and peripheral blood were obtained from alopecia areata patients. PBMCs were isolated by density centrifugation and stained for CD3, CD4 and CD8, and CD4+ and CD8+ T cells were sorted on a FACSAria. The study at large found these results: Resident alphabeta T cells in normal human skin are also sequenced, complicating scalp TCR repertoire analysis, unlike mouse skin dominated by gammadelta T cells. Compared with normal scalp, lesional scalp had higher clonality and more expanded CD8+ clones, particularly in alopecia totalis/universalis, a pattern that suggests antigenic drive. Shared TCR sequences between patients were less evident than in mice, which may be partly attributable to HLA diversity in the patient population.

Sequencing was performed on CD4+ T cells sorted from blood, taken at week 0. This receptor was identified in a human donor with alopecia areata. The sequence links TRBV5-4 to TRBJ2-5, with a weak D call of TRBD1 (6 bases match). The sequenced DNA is TGTGCCAGCAGCTTTAGGGACACCGAAGAGACCCAGTACTTC. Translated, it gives CASSFRDTEETQYF. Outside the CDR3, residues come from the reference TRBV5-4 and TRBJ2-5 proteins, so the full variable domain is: ETGVTQSPTHLIKTRGQQVTLRCSSQSGHNTVSWYQQALGQGPQFIFQYYREEENGRGNFPPRFSGLQFPNYSSELNVNALELDDSALYLCASSFRDTEETQYFGPGTRLLVL.